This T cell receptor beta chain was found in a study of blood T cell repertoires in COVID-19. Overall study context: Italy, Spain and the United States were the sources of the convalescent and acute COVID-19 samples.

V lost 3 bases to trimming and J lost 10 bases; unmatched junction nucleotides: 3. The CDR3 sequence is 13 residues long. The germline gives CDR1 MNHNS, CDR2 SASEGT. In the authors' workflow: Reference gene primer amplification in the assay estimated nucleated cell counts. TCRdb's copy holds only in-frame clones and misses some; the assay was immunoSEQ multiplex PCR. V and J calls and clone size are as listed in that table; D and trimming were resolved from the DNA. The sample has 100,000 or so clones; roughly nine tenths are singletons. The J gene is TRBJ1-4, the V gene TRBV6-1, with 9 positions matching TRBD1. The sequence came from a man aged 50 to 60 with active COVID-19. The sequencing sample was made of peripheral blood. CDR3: CASSDGTGRKLFF. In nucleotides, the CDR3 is TGTGCCAGCAGTGATGGGACAGGGAGAAAACTGTTTTTT.